The 30 T cell receptor beta chains in this list originate from one sample, sequenced in a study of cytomegalovirus exposure and HLA in healthy donors. PCR primers comprised 60 Vbeta and 13 Jbeta primers. Produced via immunoSEQ multiplex PCR; TCRdb's table is partial and in-frame only. The sample holds roughly 98,000 clones, about four fifths seen once. The sample comprised PBMCs. All receptors derive from a woman in her 70s in good health and CMV-seropositive.

Comments on this clone: Other DNA sequences from this sample encode an identical CDR3 as well. V and J are TRBV2 and TRBJ1-5; 7 nucleotides agree with TRBD1. The CDR3 length is 14 residues. V lost 4 bases, J lost 2 bases, and 2 bases stayed unmatched. Looked up from germline, CDR1 is SNHLY and CDR2 is FYNNEI. CDR3 region: CASSGQGRNQPQHF. The DNA of the CDR3 is TGTGCCAGCAGTGGACAGGGACGCAATCAGCCCCAGCATTTT.

V is TRBV6-4 and J is TRBJ1-6; weak D call: TRBD1 (6 bases). The CDR3 totals 13 residues. V lost 4 bases, J lost 8 bases, and 9 bases lay in between. CDR1 is MRHNA, CDR2 SNTAGT, per germline. CDR3 sequence: CASSVNRDSPLHF. CDR3 bases: TGTGCCAGCAGTGTAAACAGGGATTCACCCCTCCACTTT.

The rearrangement joins TRBV4-3 to TRBJ2-2, with a weak D call TRBD2 (7 bases). Trimming removed 6 bases from V and 6 bases from J, with 17 bases in between. The CDR3 contains 15 residues. Per germline, CDR1 LGHNA and CDR2 YSLEER. The CDR3 sequence is CASRGGGQLAGELFF. The CDR3, as DNA: TGCGCCAGCAGGGGAGGGGGGCAGTTGGCCGGGGAGCTGTTTTTT.

The chain carries TRBV25-1 and TRBJ2-5; D gene unclear. V was clipped by 1 base and J by 0 bases, with 12 bases between them. The CDR3 runs 16 residues. Germline V gene data show CDR1 as MGHDK and CDR2 as SYGVNS. The CDR3 bases are TGTGCCAGCAGTGAATTTTCTGGCAGGTACCAAGAGACCCAGTACTTC. Translated: CASSEFSGRYQETQYF.

This clone was seen more than once but under ten times. The J gene is TRBJ2-1, the V gene TRBV10-2, with TRBD1 as a possible D gene (5 bases). The CDR3 covers 12 residues. V lost 8 bases, J lost 6 bases, and 11 bases lay in between. Germline V gives CDR1 WSHSY, CDR2 SAAADI. This CDR3 is CASEDTINEQFF. The CDR3 DNA is TGCGCCAGCGAGGACACAATCAATGAGCAGTTCTTC.

The chain links TRBV2 to TRBJ1-2; 8 nucleotides align to TRBD1. Germline CDR1 SNHLY, CDR2 FYNNEI. J lost 6 bases, V lost 0 bases, and 3 bases had no gene match. The CDR3 is made up of 14 amino acids. The CDR3 DNA follows: TGTGCCAGCAGTGAAGCCGGGACAGGACATGGCTACACCTTC. This codes for CASSEAGTGHGYTF.

The chain employs TRBV2 and TRBJ1-5, with TRBD1 as a possible D gene (6 bases). Trimming removed 10 bases at V and 7 bases at J, with 20 bases between. The CDR3 has 14 residues. Germline V gene sequence: CDR1 SNHLY, CDR2 FYNNEI. DNA for the CDR3: TGTGCCACCAAAGGGGGGGGCAGGGACCAGCCCCAGCATTTT. This codes for CATKGGGRDQPQHF. Combining the CDR3 with reference TRBV2 and TRBJ1-5 gives the whole variable domain EPEVTQTPSHQVTQMGQEVILRCVPISNHLYFYWYRQILGQKVEFLVSFYNNEISEKSEIFDDQFSVERPDGSNFTLKIRSTKLEDSAMYFCATKGGGRDQPQHFGDGTRLSIL.

This clone has just a few counts. This chain joins TRBV9 and TRBJ1-6; D unresolved. V was shortened by 4 bases and J by 0 bases, with 8 bases between the two germline ends. The CDR3 length is 15 residues. Germline CDR1 reads SGDLS; CDR2 reads YYNGEE. The CDR3 nucleotides are TGTGCCAGCAGCAAACTTAGCTCCTATAATTCACCCCTCCACTTT. It specifies CASSKLSSYNSPLHF.

The V call is TRBV5-5, the J call TRBJ2-3; 10 nucleotides match TRBD1. This CDR3 is built from 14 residues. Trimming cost V 10 bases and J 2 bases; bases outside gene matches: 7. The germline V gene has CDR1 SGHKS and CDR2 YYEKEE (reference sequence). The CDR3 spells CASRDRGPTDTQYF. CDR3 DNA sequence: TGTGCCTCCCGGGACAGGGGTCCCACAGATACGCAGTATTTT. The full variable domain, in which reference TRBV5-5 and TRBJ2-3 provide the parts outside the CDR3, is DAGVTQSPTHLIKTRGQQVTLRCSPISGHKSVSWYQQVLGQGPQFIFQYYEKEERGRGNFPDRFSARQFPNYSSELNVNALLLGDSALYLCASRDRGPTDTQYFGPGTRLTVL.

The chain couples TRBV5-1 to TRBJ2-7; 15 bases agree with TRBD2. Per the germline V gene, CDR1 is SGHRS and CDR2 is YFSETQ. Trimming at V came to 4 bases and at J to 3 bases, leaving 5 bases not matched to a gene. CDR3 size: 16 residues. The CDR3 coding sequence is TGCGCCAGCAGCCCGGGACTAGCGGGGGGAAACTACGAGCAGTACTTC. Encoded protein: CASSPGLAGGNYEQYF.

This clone was observed a single time. V usage is TRBV28 and J usage is TRBJ1-5; D is unresolved. Germline CDR1 reads MDHEN; CDR2 reads SYDVKM. The length of the CDR3 is 14 residues. V was clipped by 7 bases and J by 0 bases, with 10 bases between them. CDR3: CASTRRDSNQPQHF. For the CDR3, the DNA is TGTGCCAGCACTCGGAGGGATAGCAATCAGCCCCAGCATTTT.

The chain carries TRBV19 and TRBJ1-4; the match to TRBD1 covers 10 bases. Per the germline V gene, CDR1 is LNHDA and CDR2 is SQIVND (reference sequence). J was trimmed by 6 bases and V by 5 bases; bases with no gene match: 12. The CDR3 is 17 residues long. The CDR3 nucleotides are TGTGCCAGTAGTCCCCCGGATGGGACAGGGGAGGATGAAAAACTGTTTTTT. Translated: CASSPPDGTGEDEKLFF.

This rearrangement joins TRBV19 to TRBJ2-5; 7 bases are a match to TRBD1. Germline V gene sequence: CDR1 LNHDA, CDR2 SQIVND (reference sequence). The CDR3 is made up of 14 amino acids. V dropped 5 bases and J dropped 3; count of bases not matched to a gene: 6. CDR3 residues: CASSPGQREETQYF. In nucleotides, the CDR3 is TGTGCCAGTAGTCCGGGACAGCGAGAAGAGACCCAGTACTTC.

The CDR3 protein is CASSPGAEQGPYEQYF. CDR3 DNA sequence: TGCGCCAGCAGCCCGGGTGCGGAACAGGGACCCTACGAGCAGTACTTC. The gene calls are TRBV5-1 and TRBJ2-7, with D possibly TRBD1 on 6 matching bases. The CDR3 is made up of 16 amino acids. Germline V gene data show CDR1 as SGHRS and CDR2 as YFSETQ. V dropped 4 bases and J dropped 2 bases, with 19 bases sitting between them.

This chain uses TRBV6-5 with TRBJ1-6; 8 bases align to TRBD1. This CDR3 comprises 16 residues. Trimming at V came to 4 bases and at J to 3 bases, leaving 5 bases not matched to a gene. Germline lookup yields CDR1 MNHEY and CDR2 SVGAGI. The CDR3: CASSWARGLYNSPLHF. The CDR3 DNA follows: TGTGCCAGCAGTTGGGCCAGGGGGCTCTATAATTCACCCCTCCACTTT.

This chain links TRBV19 with TRBJ2-6; 7 bases agree with TRBD2. CDR3 length equals 16 residues. V trimming: 3 bases; J trimming: 1 base; junction bases outside the gene matches: 3. CDR1 is LNHDA and CDR2 is SQIVND in the germline V gene (reference sequence). This CDR3 reads CASSIPGGSGANVLTF. The CDR3 nucleotides are TGTGCCAGTAGTATCCCCGGGGGGTCTGGGGCCAACGTCCTGACTTTC.

The rearrangement links TRBV7-2 to TRBJ2-7; 7 bases are a match to TRBD1. This CDR3 has 14 amino acids. Germline CDR1 reads SGHTA; CDR2 reads FQGNSA. J was trimmed by 4 bases and V by 4 bases; bases with no gene match: 7. The CDR3, as DNA: TGTGCCAGCAGCTCGCCAGGGGGTGGATACGAGCAGTACTTC. As protein: CASSSPGGGYEQYF.

This chain links TRBV25-1 with TRBJ2-1, with unresolved D. This CDR3 region has 13 residues. Germline V gene lookup returns CDR1 MGHDK and CDR2 SYGVNS. V was trimmed by 6 bases and J by 9 bases, leaving 15 bases between them. The CDR3 spells CASRSTLRSEQFF. The CDR3 bases are TGTGCCAGCAGGTCAACATTGAGGAGTGAGCAGTTCTTC.

This chain connects TRBV4-1 to TRBJ1-1; D not resolved. CDR1 is MGHRA, CDR2 YSYEKL, per germline. V lost 0 bases to trimming and J lost 9 bases, with 11 bases between them. The CDR3 runs 13 residues. The CDR3 is CASSQEVPGKAFF. CDR3 DNA sequence: TGCGCCAGCAGCCAAGAAGTTCCCGGGAAAGCTTTCTTT.

The rearrangement links TRBV7-2 to TRBJ2-7, with 7 positions matching TRBD1. This CDR3 has 14 residues. Germline CDR1 is SGHTA and CDR2 is FQGNSA. V lost 5 bases, J lost 1 base, and 5 bases stayed unmatched. CDR3 nucleotides: TGTGCCAGCAGCCTAGGGACAGTTTCCTACGAGCAGTACTTC. This translates into CASSLGTVSYEQYF.

The sample holds a few counts of this clone. The V gene is TRBV6-5, the J gene TRBJ2-5; D possibly corresponds to TRBD1 (6 bases). Germline V gene sequence: CDR1 MNHEY, CDR2 SVGAGI. CDR3 length: 15 residues. Trimming shortened V by 0 bases and J by 0 bases, and 8 bases separated the two germline ends. CDR3 protein: CASSYSGAYQETQYF. The CDR3 nucleotides read TGTGCCAGCAGTTACTCGGGGGCGTACCAAGAGACCCAGTACTTC.

The chain combines TRBV7-8 with TRBJ1-2; TRBD1 matches at 10 bases. This CDR3 is built from 13 residues. The V and J ends lost 6 bases and 3 bases, in that order; junction bases with no gene match: 1. Germline V gene sequence: CDR1 SGHVS, CDR2 FQNEAQ. In DNA form, the CDR3 reads TGTGCCAGCAGGGGGACAGGGGACTATGGCTACACCTTC. Translation gives CASRGTGDYGYTF.

The rearrangement links TRBV9 to TRBJ1-3; D is possibly TRBD1 (5 bases). In germline, CDR1 is SGDLS, CDR2 YYNGEE. The CDR3 runs to 13 residues. Deletions cut 0 bases from V and 8 bases from J, with 9 bases between. The CDR3 spells CASSVVGGDTIYF. DNA for the CDR3: TGTGCCAGCAGCGTAGTGGGGGGGGACACCATATATTTT.

The chain is built from TRBV19 and TRBJ2-7, with TRBD1 matching 7 bases. Germline values: CDR1 LNHDA, CDR2 SQIVND (reference sequence). The junction had 4 bases not matched to a gene; V was cut back by 5 bases and J by 3 bases. This CDR3 comprises 13 residues. The CDR3 DNA reads TGTGCCAGTAGTCGGGACAGCCTCTACGAGCAGTACTTC. The encoded protein is CASSRDSLYEQYF.

This clone was observed a few times. V gene TRBV28 combines with J gene TRBJ1-1; 8 nucleotides match TRBD1. The CDR3 is 13 amino acids. The V gene end was trimmed by 7 bases and the J gene end by 5 bases; junction bases not matched to a gene: 6. Germline V gene lookup returns CDR1 MDHEN and CDR2 SYDVKM. The CDR3 region is CASIYRGETEAFF. The CDR3 nucleotides are TGTGCCAGCATCTACAGGGGGGAAACTGAAGCTTTCTTT.

The chain uses TRBV6-5 and TRBJ1-4; 8 bases are shared with TRBD1. Germline V gives CDR1 MNHEY, CDR2 SVGAGI. CDR3 length: 15 residues. The V gene end was trimmed by 2 bases and the J gene end by 7 bases; junction bases not matched to a gene: 6. CDR3 protein: CASSYQGALGEKLFF. The DNA of the CDR3 is TGTGCCAGCAGTTACCAGGGGGCGCTCGGTGAAAAACTGTTTTTT.

The V gene is TRBV27, the J gene TRBJ2-1; 11 positions match TRBD2. The germline V gene encodes CDR1 MNHEY and CDR2 SMNVEV (reference sequence). CDR3 length: 16 amino acids. V dropped 9 bases and J dropped 1; count of bases not matched to a gene: 8. The CDR3 is CASEGLAGGSYNEQFF. The DNA for the CDR3 is TGTGCCAGTGAGGGGCTAGCGGGGGGTTCCTACAATGAGCAGTTCTTC.

CDR3 protein: CASSYSAWTGKGYTF. The CDR3, as DNA: TGTGCCAGCAGTTACTCTGCGTGGACAGGGAAAGGCTACACCTTC. The genes are TRBV6-5 and TRBJ1-2; 8 nucleotides agree with TRBD1. After removal of 0 bases from V and 8 bases from J, the junction contained 8 bases not matched to a gene. Germline-derived CDR1 and CDR2 are MNHEY and SVGAGI. This CDR3 spans 15 amino acids.

The V call is TRBV9, the J call TRBJ2-7; 12 nucleotides line up with TRBD1. There are 15 residues in the CDR3. Germline CDR1 reads SGDLS; CDR2 reads YYNGEE. V lost 4 bases to trimming and J lost 7 bases; unmatched junction nucleotides: 9. The CDR3 here is CASSPEGQGADEQYF. The CDR3 DNA reads TGTGCCAGCAGCCCCGAGGGACAGGGGGCGGATGAGCAGTACTTC.

V is TRBV7-9 and J is TRBJ2-1; 8 bases line up with TRBD1. The germline V gene has CDR1 SEHNR and CDR2 FQNEAQ (reference sequence). After removal of 4 bases from V and 4 bases from J, the junction contained 6 bases not matched to a gene. The CDR3 sequence is 15 residues long. This chain's CDR3 is CASSSQGAVYNEQFF. CDR3 DNA: TGTGCCAGCAGCTCCCAGGGGGCAGTATACAATGAGCAGTTCTTC.